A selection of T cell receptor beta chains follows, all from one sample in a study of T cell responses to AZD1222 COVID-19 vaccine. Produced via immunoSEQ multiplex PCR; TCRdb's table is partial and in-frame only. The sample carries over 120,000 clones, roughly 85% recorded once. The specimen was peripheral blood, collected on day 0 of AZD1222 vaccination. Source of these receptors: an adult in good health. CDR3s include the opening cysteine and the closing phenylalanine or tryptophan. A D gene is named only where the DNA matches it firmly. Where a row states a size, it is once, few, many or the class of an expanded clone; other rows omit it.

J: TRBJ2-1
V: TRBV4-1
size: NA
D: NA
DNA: TGCGCCAGCAGCCAAGGAGGGTTCGATGAGCAGTTCTTC
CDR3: CASSQGGFDEQFF

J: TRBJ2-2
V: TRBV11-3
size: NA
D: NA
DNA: TGTGCCAGCAGCTTCGGACAAAACACCGGGGAGCTGTTTTTT
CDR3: CASSFGQNTGELFF

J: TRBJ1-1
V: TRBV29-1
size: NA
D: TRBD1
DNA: TGCAGCGGGGGGACAGCGAACACTGAAGCTTTCTTT
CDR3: CSGGTANTEAFF

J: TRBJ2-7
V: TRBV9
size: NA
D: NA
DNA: TGTGCCAGCAGCGTAGAAGGGCAGGAGCAGTACTTC
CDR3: CASSVEGQEQYF

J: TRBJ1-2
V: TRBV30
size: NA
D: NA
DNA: TGTGCCTGGAGTGAGGCAGTAGCTTTAACCTTC
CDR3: CAWSEAVALTF

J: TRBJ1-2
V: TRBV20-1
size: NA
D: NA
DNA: TGCAGTGCCAGGACGGACTATGGCTACACCTTC
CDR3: CSARTDYGYTF

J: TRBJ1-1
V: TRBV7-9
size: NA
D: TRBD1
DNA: TGTGCCAGCACCGGTGCGCGGACAGGGGGATTATATACTGAAGCTTTCTTT
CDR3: CASTGARTGGLYTEAFF

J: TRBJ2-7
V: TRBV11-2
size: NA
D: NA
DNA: TGTGCCAGCAGCTTAGTTGGTAGCGGAGCCTACGAGCAGTACTTC
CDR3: CASSLVGSGAYEQYF

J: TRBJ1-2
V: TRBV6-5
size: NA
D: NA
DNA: TGTGCCAGCAGTTACGGCATACTGGAGAACTATGGCTACACCTTC
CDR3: CASSYGILENYGYTF

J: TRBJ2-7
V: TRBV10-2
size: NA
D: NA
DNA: TGCGCCAGCAGTGAGCTGACCGGGCAGTACTTC
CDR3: CASSELTGQYF

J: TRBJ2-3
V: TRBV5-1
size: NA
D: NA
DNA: TGCGCCAGCAGCAGCAGGGATGCAGATACGCAGTATTTT
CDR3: CASSSRDADTQYF

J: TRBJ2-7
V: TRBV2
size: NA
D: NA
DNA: TGTGCCAGCAGCGACCTAGCGCGAGTATCCTACGAGCAGTACTTC
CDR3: CASSDLARVSYEQYF

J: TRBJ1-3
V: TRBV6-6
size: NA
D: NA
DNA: TGTGCCAGCAGCCCGGAGCGGGGCGCGAGGGGAAACACCATATATTTT
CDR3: CASSPERGARGNTIYF

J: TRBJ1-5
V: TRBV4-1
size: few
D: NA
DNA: TGCGCCAGCAGCCAAGATGGCAGGGTAGTGGGGGGCAATCAGCCCCAGCATTTT
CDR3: CASSQDGRVVGGNQPQHF

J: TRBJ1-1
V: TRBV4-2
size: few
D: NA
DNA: TGTGCCAGCAGCCAAGAGGGTCTGGACACTGAAGCTTTCTTT
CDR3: CASSQEGLDTEAFF